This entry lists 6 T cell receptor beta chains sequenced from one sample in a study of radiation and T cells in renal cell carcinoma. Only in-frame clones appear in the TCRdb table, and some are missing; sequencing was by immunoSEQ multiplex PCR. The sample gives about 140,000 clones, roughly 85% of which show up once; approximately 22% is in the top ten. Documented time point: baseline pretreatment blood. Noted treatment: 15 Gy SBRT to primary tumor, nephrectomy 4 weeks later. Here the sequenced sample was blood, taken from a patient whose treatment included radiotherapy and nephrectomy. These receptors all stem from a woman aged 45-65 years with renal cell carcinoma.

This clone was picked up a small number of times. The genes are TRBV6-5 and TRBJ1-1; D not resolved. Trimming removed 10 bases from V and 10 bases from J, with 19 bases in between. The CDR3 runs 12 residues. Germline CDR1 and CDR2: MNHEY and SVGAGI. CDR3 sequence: CATTKGGVGAFF. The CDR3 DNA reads TGTGCCACGACAAAGGGTGGGGTCGGAGCTTTCTTT.

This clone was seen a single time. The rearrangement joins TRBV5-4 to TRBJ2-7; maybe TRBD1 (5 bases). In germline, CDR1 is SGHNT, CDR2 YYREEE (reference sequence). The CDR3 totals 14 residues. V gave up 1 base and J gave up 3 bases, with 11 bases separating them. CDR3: CASSLNPGRYEQYF. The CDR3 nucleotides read TGTGCCAGCAGCTTGAATCCAGGGCGCTACGAGCAGTACTTC.

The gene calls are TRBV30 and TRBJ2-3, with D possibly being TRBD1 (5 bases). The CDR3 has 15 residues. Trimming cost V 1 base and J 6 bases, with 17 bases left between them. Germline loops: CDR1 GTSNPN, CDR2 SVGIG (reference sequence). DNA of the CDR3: TGTGCCTGGAGTGGATCAGGGCGTAGCCTGGATACGCAGTATTTT. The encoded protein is CAWSGSGRSLDTQYF.

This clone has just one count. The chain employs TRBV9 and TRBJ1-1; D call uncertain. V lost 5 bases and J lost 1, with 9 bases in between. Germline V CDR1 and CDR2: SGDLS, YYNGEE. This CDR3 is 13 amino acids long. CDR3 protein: CASRRLRNTEAFF. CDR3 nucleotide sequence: TGTGCCAGCAGACGCCTGAGGAACACTGAAGCTTTCTTT.

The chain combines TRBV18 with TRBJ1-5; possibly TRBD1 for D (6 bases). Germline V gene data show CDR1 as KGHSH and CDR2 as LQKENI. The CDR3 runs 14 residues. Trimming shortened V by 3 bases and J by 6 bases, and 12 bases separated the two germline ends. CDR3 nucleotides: TGTGCCAGCTCACCGGGGGGCTTCGTTCAGCCCCAGCATTTT. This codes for CASSPGGFVQPQHF. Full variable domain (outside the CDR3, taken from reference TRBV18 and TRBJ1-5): NAGVMQNPRHLVRRRGQEARLRCSPMKGHSHVYWYRQLPEEGLKFMVYLQKENIIDESGMPKERFSAEFPKEGPSILRIQQVVRGDSAAYFCASSPGGFVQPQHFGDGTRLSIL.

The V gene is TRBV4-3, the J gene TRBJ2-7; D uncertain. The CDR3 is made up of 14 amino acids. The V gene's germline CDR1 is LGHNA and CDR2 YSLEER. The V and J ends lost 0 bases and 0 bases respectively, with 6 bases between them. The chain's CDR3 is CASSQEVHSYEQYF. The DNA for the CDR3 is TGCGCCAGCAGCCAAGAGGTCCACTCCTACGAGCAGTACTTC.